This TCR beta chain was observed in a study of blood T cell repertoires in COVID-19. Study-level information: The study drew acute and convalescent COVID-19 samples from the United States, Italy and Spain. PBMCs, B-cell-depleted T cells, or T cells provided the cDNA or gDNA that made up the material.

Sequencing was performed with immunoSEQ multiplex PCR; in TCRdb, only in-frame clones are kept and a portion is missing. This sample has around 30,000 clones, with 60% to 80% found just once. Deletions cut 5 bases from V and 5 bases from J, with 12 bases between. The CDR3 extends over 13 amino acids. Looked up from germline, CDR1 is SGHAT and CDR2 is FQNNGV. This receptor was taken from a human donor in a cohort sampled during active COVID-19. Sequenced material: peripheral blood. This chain connects TRBV11-2 to TRBJ2-5, with TRBD2 as a possible D gene (5 bases). The DNA of the CDR3 is TGTGCCAGCAGCCCCCCCTTAGCGGAGACCCAGTACTTC. This codes for CASSPPLAETQYF.